A selection of T cell receptor beta chains follows, all from one sample in a study of blood T cells in healthy people across ages. Each CDR3 protein gets one entry after TCRdb re-called the 5' RACE reads with MiXCR. The table includes some 640,000 distinct CDR3 sequences, approximately 49% detected once. The sample consisted of blood. Receptors originate from a woman aged 55-69 years in good health. The CDR3 runs from the conserved cysteine through the conserved F or W. A D gene is named only where the DNA matches it firmly. Clone size is shown for a subset of rows, as once, few, many or a class of expanded clone.

v_gene	abundance	d_gene	j_gene	CDR3nt	CDR3aa
TRBV12-3/TRBV12-4	-	TRBD1	TRBJ2-6	TGTGCCAGCAGTCTAGGGACAGGCTCTGGGGCCAACGTCCTGACTTTC	CASSLGTGSGANVLTF
TRBV6-2/TRBV6-3	-	-	TRBJ2-1	TGTGCCAGCAGTTACGGTGGGGCGAACAATGAGCAGTTCTTC	CASSYGGANNEQFF
TRBV7-9	-	TRBD1	TRBJ1-4	TGTGCCAGCAGCTCTGGACAGGGTGGTATGGAAAAACTGTTTTTT	CASSSGQGGMEKLFF
TRBV7-9	few	-	TRBJ1-1	TGTGCCAGCAGTGGGGGGAAGTCCACTGAAGCTTTCTTT	CASSGGKSTEAFF
TRBV5-5	-	TRBD1	TRBJ2-5	TGTGCCAGCAGTCCGGGACAGTTAGAAGAGACCCAGTACTTC	CASSPGQLEETQYF
TRBV29-1	-	TRBD1	TRBJ1-2	TGCAGCGTTGAAGCCCCGGGACAGAGCTATGGCTACACCTTC	CSVEAPGQSYGYTF
TRBV5-5	few	-	TRBJ1-2	TGTGCCAGCAGCTTCTCGGACGGCTGGCTGTATGGCTACACCTTC	CASSFSDGWLYGYTF
TRBV5-6	-	-	TRBJ1-4	TGTGCCAGCAGATTCCGCGCGACCCGTAATGAAAAACTGTTTTTT	CASRFRATRNEKLFF
TRBV4-3	-	TRBD1	TRBJ2-2	TGCGCCAGCAGCCAAGATCTGCCAGGGGGCGCAAGGGCCGGGGAGCTGTTTTTT	CASSQDLPGGARAGELFF
TRBV20-1	-	-	TRBJ1-2	TGCAGTGCTTGGGGCGGAGAGGCCTATGGCTACACCTTC	CSAWGGEAYGYTF
TRBV7-2	-	-	TRBJ1-2	TGTGCCAGCAGCCACCTCGGAGGGACCTATGGCTACACCTTC	CASSHLGGTYGYTF
TRBV12-3/TRBV12-4	-	-	TRBJ1-1	TGTGCCATTTACAGGGTTTCGGGCACTGAAGCTTTCTTT	CAIYRVSGTEAFF
TRBV7-2	many	-	TRBJ2-6	TGTGCCAGCAGCAAGGACGCGTTCTCTGGGGCCAACGTCCTGACTTTC	CASSKDAFSGANVLTF
TRBV2	-	-	TRBJ2-7	TGTGCCATCTCGCGACCTGGGACCTACGAGCAGTACTTC	CAISRPGTYEQYF
TRBV6-5	-	TRBD2	TRBJ2-1	TGTGCCAGCAGGTATGCGGGAGGGCCGAGGAATGAGCAGTTCTTC	CASRYAGGPRNEQFF
TRBV20-1	few	-	TRBJ2-1	TGCAGTGCTAGCTGGCTTAGCGACAATGAGCAGTTCTTC	CSASWLSDNEQFF